This TCR beta chain comes out of a study of OX40 agonist ivuxolimab in advanced cancers. Background on the study: Age averaged around 60 years (range roughly 20 to 90), and 82.7% were male. Broader study findings: CD4+ and CD8+ blood T cells expanded clonally by week 6 at 0.1 to 3.0 mg/kg.

Exclusion applied to patients with autoimmune disease history or systemic immunosuppression. Only a few counts were recorded for this clone. Antigen: not known. Repertoires were generated with immunoSEQ multiplex PCR, while TCRdb's copy carries only in-frame clones and drops some. This table holds under 25,000 clones, about 77% found once. This material consisted of CD4+ or CD8+ T cells sorted from blood, taken in a trial of the OX40 agonist ivuxolimab. The TCR originated in an adult with an advanced solid tumor such as melanoma, head and neck, liver or kidney cancer.

This CDR3 reads CAMSGLATSQDTQYF. The CDR3 DNA follows: TGTGCCATGTCAGGGCTAGCGACCTCTCAAGATACGCAGTATTTT. The V and J genes are TRBV10-3 and TRBJ2-3; D perhaps matches TRBD2 (6 bases). The CDR3 has 15 amino acids. Trimming cost V 9 bases and J 5 bases, with 21 bases left between them. Germline-derived CDR1 and CDR2 are ENHRY and SYGVKD.